Shown below are 21 T cell receptor beta chains from a single sample sequenced in a study of resident and recirculating memory T cells in vitiligo (dated by TCRdb to 2016 to 2019). Receptor amplification or capture employed the immunoSEQ multiplex PCR assay. The source is immuneACCESS, and TCRdb retained only in-frame sequences with V and J called. Part of the clones is not carried over; for the studies checked, unresolved V genes explain less than half of this, and the remainder is unexplained. In this sample the table shows around 38,000 clones, about nine tenths of which occur a single time. Roughly 4.7% of the sample is in the top ten clones. The sequenced material came from blood. The receptor set was obtained from a male donor with vitiligo.

The chain links TRBV15 to TRBJ2-1, with D possibly matching TRBD2 (5 bases). This CDR3 is 14 amino acids long. Germline CDR1 is LNHNV and CDR2 is YYDKDF (reference sequence). V dropped 6 bases and J dropped 6 bases, with 15 bases sitting between them. CDR3: CATRARGTPNEQFF. CDR3 coding DNA: TGTGCCACCAGAGCTCGGGGTACCCCCAATGAGCAGTTCTTC. The full variable domain, its missing parts supplied by reference TRBV15 and TRBJ2-1, is DAMVIQNPRYQVTQFGKPVTLSCSQTLNHNVMYWYQQKSSQAPKLLFHYYDKDFNNEADTPDNFQSRRPNTSFCFLDIRSPGLGDTAMYLCATRARGTPNEQFFGPGTRLTVL.

This chain links TRBV6-5 with TRBJ2-7, with D possibly matching TRBD1 (6 bases). Trimming took 6 bases from V and 0 from J, leaving 6 bases between them. Germline lookup yields CDR1 MNHEY and CDR2 SVGAGI. There are 12 residues in the CDR3. CDR3 loop: CASRDSSYEQYF. CDR3 sequence (DNA): TGTGCCAGCAGGGACAGCTCCTACGAGCAGTACTTC.

The chain uses TRBV18 and TRBJ2-7; perhaps TRBD1 as D (5 bases). This CDR3 comprises 14 residues. V lost 3 bases, J lost 7 bases, and 16 bases lay in between. Germline V gives CDR1 KGHSH, CDR2 LQKENI. DNA for the CDR3: TGTGCCAGCTCACCTAGACAGACAATTAATGAGCAGTACTTC. It yields the protein CASSPRQTINEQYF.

The genes are TRBV4-1 and TRBJ2-5, with TRBD2 identical over 11 bases. CDR3 length equals 17 residues. Germline values: CDR1 MGHRA, CDR2 YSYEKL. The V and J ends lost 4 bases and 1 base, in that order; junction bases with no gene match: 8. The CDR3 sequence: CASSLIAGGAPQETQYF. CDR3 bases: TGCGCCAGCAGCCTAATAGCGGGGGGGGCGCCCCAAGAGACCCAGTACTTC.

The V call is TRBV7-2, the J call TRBJ2-7; D might be TRBD1 (6 bases). Deletions cut 5 bases from V and 4 bases from J, with 24 bases between. Germline-derived CDR1 and CDR2 are SGHTA and FQGNSA. The CDR3 is made up of 17 amino acids. The CDR3 bases are TGTGCCAGCAGCGGCCGGTCGGGCAGGGGTAACGTTTACGAGCAGTACTTC. Its protein product is CASSGRSGRGNVYEQYF.

V and J are TRBV30 and TRBJ1-1, with 9 bases identical to TRBD1. The CDR3 covers 14 residues. The germline gives CDR1 GTSNPN, CDR2 SVGIG (reference sequence). V gave up 2 bases and J gave up 5 bases; unmatched junction bases: 6. CDR3 coding DNA: TGTGCCTGGAGTACAGGGGGCTTGGAGACTGAAGCTTTCTTT. Translation gives CAWSTGGLETEAFF. Using reference TRBV30 and TRBJ1-1 for the parts outside the CDR3, the full variable domain is SQTIHQWPATLVQPVGSPLSLECTVEGTSNPNLYWYRQAAGRGLQLLFYSVGIGQISSEVPQNLSASRPQDRQFILSSKKLLLSDSGFYLCAWSTGGLETEAFFGQGTRLTVV.

The rearrangement links TRBV9 to TRBJ1-3; D remains ambiguous. CDR1 SGDLS and CDR2 YYNGEE come from the germline V gene. Trimming took off 3 bases at V and 7 bases at J, with 17 bases between the two ends. This CDR3 is built from 15 residues. The CDR3 region has the DNA TGTGCCAGCAGCGGATCTAGAGTTCCCACGAACACCATATATTTT. As protein: CASSGSRVPTNTIYF.

The rearrangement links TRBV18 to TRBJ2-3; 7 nucleotides match TRBD1. Germline CDR1 KGHSH, CDR2 LQKENI. This CDR3 is built from 17 residues. V was clipped by 4 bases and J by 3 bases; unmatched bases: 13. The CDR3 DNA is TGTGCCAGCTCACGGGTCCGACAGGGTATATCGACAGATACGCAGTATTTT. This translates into CASSRVRQGISTDTQYF.

This clone was found once. The gene calls are TRBV7-9 and TRBJ1-1; no reliable D call. Trimming took 1 base from V and 4 from J, leaving 7 bases between them. The CDR3 has 13 residues. CDR1 is SEHNR, CDR2 FQNEAQ, per germline (reference sequence). CDR3 nucleotides: TGTGCCAGCAGCTTAGATAGCTTCACTGAAGCTTTCTTT. Its translation is CASSLDSFTEAFF.

This clone was seen once. The CDR3 coding sequence is TGTGCCAGCCGCGGCCACGGGGGTTCACCCCTCCACTTT. The encoded protein is CASRGHGGSPLHF. V and J are TRBV27 and TRBJ1-6, with a tentative D call TRBD1 (5 bases). The CDR3 is 13 amino acids. Trimming took 8 bases from V and 9 from J, leaving 14 bases between them. CDR1 and CDR2 from the germline V gene are MNHEY and SMNVEV (reference sequence).

The V and J genes are TRBV19 and TRBJ2-7; 9 bases are a match to TRBD2. The CDR3 is 15 residues long. Germline V gene sequence: CDR1 LNHDA, CDR2 SQIVND (reference sequence). Unmatched junction bases numbered 7, after V lost 5 bases and J lost 2 bases. CDR3 coding DNA: TGTGCCAGTAGTGTTAGCGGGGGAGCCCCCTACGAGCAGTACTTC. Translating gives CASSVSGGAPYEQYF.

The CDR3 loop is CASSQEGPGAYAQETQYF. CDR3 DNA: TGCGCCAGCAGCCAAGAAGGGCCAGGGGCATACGCTCAAGAGACCCAGTACTTC. The chain is built from TRBV4-1 and TRBJ2-5; possibly TRBD1 for D (6 bases). The V gene's germline CDR1 is MGHRA and CDR2 YSYEKL. Trimming cost V 0 bases and J 2 bases, with 19 bases left between them. The CDR3 length is 18 residues.

This clone was recorded once. The rearrangement uses TRBV29-1 and TRBJ1-3; D call uncertain. V shed 4 bases and J shed 0 bases, with 16 bases lying between them. Looked up from germline, CDR1 is SQVTM and CDR2 is ANQGSEA. This CDR3 is 16 amino acids long. The DNA of the CDR3 is TGCAGCGTTGGTGATTGGTCGGGTCTCTCTGGAAACACCATATATTTT. It codes for CSVGDWSGLSGNTIYF. Combining the CDR3 with reference TRBV29-1 and TRBJ1-3 gives the whole variable domain SAVISQKPSRDICQRGTSLTIQCQVDSQVTMMFWYRQQPGQSLTLIATANQGSEATYESGFVIDKFPISRPNLTFSTLTVSNMSPEDSSIYLCSVGDWSGLSGNTIYFGEGSWLTVV.

The chain recombines TRBV7-7 with TRBJ1-3, with 9 nucleotides matching TRBD1. The CDR3 is 15 residues long. The germline gives CDR1 SSHAT, CDR2 FNYEAQ (reference sequence). Trimming at V came to 5 bases and at J to 2 bases, leaving 4 bases not matched to a gene. The CDR3 nucleotides are TGTGCCAGCAGCCCCGGGACAGGGCCTGGAAACACCATATATTTT. This translates into CASSPGTGPGNTIYF. Full variable domain (missing parts from reference TRBV7-7 and TRBJ1-3): GAGVSQSPRYKVTKRGQDVTLRCDPISSHATLYWYQQALGQGPEFLTYFNYEAQPDKSGLPSDRFSAERPEGSISTLTIQRTEQRDSAMYRCASSPGTGPGNTIYFGEGSWLTVV.

This rearrangement joins TRBV19 to TRBJ2-1; TRBD1 matches at 10 bases. Germline V gene lookup returns CDR1 LNHDA and CDR2 SQIVND (reference sequence). J lost 8 bases, V lost 5 bases, and 12 bases had no gene match. The CDR3 consists of 16 residues. The CDR3 loop reads CASSVHRDRGSDEQFF. CDR3 DNA sequence: TGTGCCAGTAGTGTTCACCGGGACAGGGGATCCGATGAGCAGTTCTTC.

The rearrangement uses TRBV7-3 and TRBJ2-1; 12 bases are shared with TRBD2. Germline V lookup: CDR1 SGHTA, CDR2 FQGTGA. The CDR3 length is 15 residues. With V trimmed by 4 bases and J by 4 bases, 2 bases remained unmatched. The CDR3 reads CASSSTSGGYNEQFF. The CDR3 region has the DNA TGTGCCAGCAGCTCGACTAGCGGGGGATACAATGAGCAGTTCTTC.

V and J are TRBV18 and TRBJ1-6; D ambiguous. Deletions cut 1 base from V and 4 bases from J, with 11 bases between. The CDR3 spans 16 residues. CDR1 and CDR2 (germline): KGHSH, LQKENI. This chain's CDR3 is CASSPLGGEYNSPLHF. CDR3 nucleotides: TGTGCCAGCTCACCACTGGGCGGGGAATATAATTCACCCCTCCACTTT.

The chain combines TRBV7-2 with TRBJ1-5; D is perhaps TRBD1 (5 bases). The germline gives CDR1 SGHTA, CDR2 FQGNSA. The CDR3 is 14 amino acids. The V end lost 1 base, the J end lost 7 bases, and 11 bases lay between the germline ends. The CDR3 DNA follows: TGTGCCAGCAGCTTAGAGGCAGGGTACCAGCCCCAGCATTTT. It yields the protein CASSLEAGYQPQHF.

This clone was seen only once. This chain connects TRBV30 to TRBJ1-2; D is possibly TRBD1 (6 bases). The CDR3 consists of 12 residues. The germline V gene encodes CDR1 GTSNPN and CDR2 SVGIG (reference sequence). The ends were cut back, 3 bases at V and 4 bases at J, with 9 bases in the middle. CDR3 amino acids: CAWSGQLYGYTF. CDR3 in DNA: TGTGCCTGGAGCGGACAGCTCTATGGCTACACCTTC.

This chain links TRBV2 with TRBJ2-1, with D possibly TRBD1 on 5 matching bases. There are 13 residues in the CDR3. Germline CDR1 is SNHLY and CDR2 is FYNNEI. V shed 4 bases and J shed 6 bases, with 10 bases lying between them. CDR3 bases: TGTGCCAGCAGTGCCCAGACAGTCAATGAGCAGTTCTTC. This sequence encodes CASSAQTVNEQFF.

V is TRBV19 and J is TRBJ1-1; 7 positions match TRBD1. The CDR3 extends over 13 amino acids. Germline trimming cut 5 bases from V and 5 bases from J; bases unmatched to any gene: 5. The germline V gene encodes CDR1 LNHDA and CDR2 SQIVND (reference sequence). The CDR3: CASSETRGTEAFF. The DNA of the CDR3 is TGTGCCAGTAGTGAGACCAGGGGGACTGAAGCTTTCTTT. Complete variable domain (other parts from reference TRBV19 and TRBJ1-1): DGGITQSPKYLFRKEGQNVTLSCEQNLNHDAMYWYRQDPGQGLRLIYYSQIVNDFQKGDIAEGYSVSREKKESFPLTVTSAQKNPTAFYLCASSETRGTEAFFGQGTRLTVV.